A selection of T cell receptor beta chains follows, all from one sample in a study. MiXCR, run by TCRdb on the multiplex PCR reads, gives a single entry per CDR3 protein. This sample yields some 970 distinct CDR3 sequences, of which about 3% are seen a single time; about 32% belongs to the top ten. The material sequenced was Tregs sorted from blood. These receptors were taken from a female donor with breast cancer. Each CDR3 is given with its conserved first and last residue. D genes are given only for firm matches. Where a row states a size, it is once, few, many or the class of an expanded clone; other rows omit it.

cdr3_aa: CASSFRPGRGDYGYTF; cdr3_nt: TGTGCCAGCAGTTTTCGCCCGGGGAGGGGCGACTATGGCTACACCTTC; j_call: TRBJ1-2; v_call: TRBV12-3/TRBV12-4; d_call: NA; clone_size: large
cdr3_aa: CASSRAAPPNYGYTF; cdr3_nt: TGTGCCAGCTCCAGGGCGGCCCCACCTAACTATGGCTACACCTTC; j_call: TRBJ1-2; v_call: TRBV12-3/TRBV12-4; d_call: NA; clone_size: medium-sized
cdr3_aa: CASSKANYGYTF; cdr3_nt: TGTGCCAGCAGTAAAGCAAACTATGGCTACACCTTC; j_call: TRBJ1-2; v_call: TRBV12-3/TRBV12-4; d_call: NA; clone_size: NA
cdr3_aa: CASSLYRGNYGYTF; cdr3_nt: TGTGCCAGCAGTTTATACAGGGGAAACTATGGCTACACCTTC; j_call: TRBJ1-2; v_call: TRBV12-3/TRBV12-4; d_call: TRBD1; clone_size: medium-sized
cdr3_aa: CASSLTRADMGGYTF; cdr3_nt: TGTGCCAGCAGTCTTACCAGGGCCGATATGGGAGGCTACACCTTC; j_call: TRBJ1-2; v_call: TRBV12-3/TRBV12-4; d_call: NA; clone_size: medium-sized
cdr3_aa: CASRLWDRGGYTF; cdr3_nt: TGTGCCAGCAGATTGTGGGACAGGGGCGGCTACACCTTC; j_call: TRBJ1-2; v_call: TRBV12-3/TRBV12-4; d_call: TRBD1; clone_size: many
cdr3_aa: CASSWEINYGYTF; cdr3_nt: TGTGCCAGCAGTTGGGAGATTAACTATGGCTACACCTTC; j_call: TRBJ1-2; v_call: TRBV12-3/TRBV12-4; d_call: NA; clone_size: large
cdr3_aa: CASSSQGRGNYGYTF; cdr3_nt: TGTGCCAGCAGTTCCCAGGGGCGGGGTAACTATGGCTACACCTTC; j_call: TRBJ1-2; v_call: TRBV12-3/TRBV12-4; d_call: NA; clone_size: many
cdr3_aa: CASSDRAHGYTF; cdr3_nt: TGTGCCAGCAGTGACAGGGCCCATGGCTACACCTTC; j_call: TRBJ1-2; v_call: TRBV12-3/TRBV12-4; d_call: TRBD1; clone_size: medium-sized
cdr3_aa: CASSRNHRGFYGYTF; cdr3_nt: TGTGCCAGCAGTCGAAACCACAGGGGATTCTATGGCTACACCTTC; j_call: TRBJ1-2; v_call: TRBV12-3/TRBV12-4; d_call: TRBD1; clone_size: NA
cdr3_aa: CASSGTGNYGYTF; cdr3_nt: TGTGCCAGCAGTGGGACGGGAAACTATGGCTACACCTTC; j_call: TRBJ1-2; v_call: TRBV12-3/TRBV12-4; d_call: NA; clone_size: medium-sized
cdr3_aa: CASSLGSGTNYGYTF; cdr3_nt: TGTGCCAGCAGTTTAGGGTCGGGCACCAACTATGGCTACACCTTC; j_call: TRBJ1-2; v_call: TRBV12-3/TRBV12-4; d_call: NA; clone_size: medium-sized
cdr3_aa: CASSRQGQSYGYTF; cdr3_nt: TGTGCCAGCAGTAGACAGGGCCAGAGCTATGGCTACACCTTC; j_call: TRBJ1-2; v_call: TRBV12-3/TRBV12-4; d_call: TRBD1; clone_size: large
cdr3_aa: CASSPDATAFYGYTF; cdr3_nt: TGTGCCAGCAGCCCAGATGCAACAGCCTTCTATGGCTACACCTTC; j_call: TRBJ1-2; v_call: TRBV12-3/TRBV12-4; d_call: NA; clone_size: many
cdr3_aa: CASSFRREGHGYTF; cdr3_nt: TGTGCCAGCAGTTTCAGGAGGGAGGGGCATGGCTACACCTTC; j_call: TRBJ1-2; v_call: TRBV12-3/TRBV12-4; d_call: NA; clone_size: many
cdr3_aa: CASSYRRQGNYGYTF; cdr3_nt: TGTGCCAGCAGTTACCGTAGACAGGGGAACTATGGCTACACCTTC; j_call: TRBJ1-2; v_call: TRBV12-3/TRBV12-4; d_call: TRBD1; clone_size: medium-sized
cdr3_aa: CASSPGRAFYGYTF; cdr3_nt: TGTGCCAGCAGTCCCGGCAGGGCCTTCTATGGCTACACCTTC; j_call: TRBJ1-2; v_call: TRBV12-3/TRBV12-4; d_call: NA; clone_size: medium-sized
cdr3_aa: CASSLLGKYYGYTF; cdr3_nt: TGTGCCAGCAGTTTATTGGGCAAGTACTATGGCTACACCTTC; j_call: TRBJ1-2; v_call: TRBV12-3/TRBV12-4; d_call: NA; clone_size: medium-sized
cdr3_aa: CASTVDGRSNYGYTF; cdr3_nt: TGTGCCAGCACCGTGGACGGCCGTTCTAACTATGGCTACACCTTC; j_call: TRBJ1-2; v_call: TRBV12-3/TRBV12-4; d_call: NA; clone_size: medium-sized
cdr3_aa: CASNSPGGGYTF; cdr3_nt: TGTGCCAGCAATTCTCCGGGCGGTGGCTACACCTTC; j_call: TRBJ1-2; v_call: TRBV12-3/TRBV12-4; d_call: NA; clone_size: medium-sized
cdr3_aa: CASSSPGDPHSNYGYTF; cdr3_nt: TGTGCCAGCAGTTCCCCAGGAGATCCTCATTCCAACTATGGCTACACCTTC; j_call: TRBJ1-2; v_call: TRBV12-3/TRBV12-4; d_call: NA; clone_size: many
cdr3_aa: CASSTQGDVYGYTF; cdr3_nt: TGTGCCAGCAGCACCCAAGGGGACGTTTATGGCTACACCTTC; j_call: TRBJ1-2; v_call: TRBV12-3/TRBV12-4; d_call: NA; clone_size: medium-sized
cdr3_aa: CASSPVEGNYGYTF; cdr3_nt: TGTGCCAGCAGTCCGGTGGAGGGGAACTATGGCTACACCTTC; j_call: TRBJ1-2; v_call: TRBV12-3/TRBV12-4; d_call: NA; clone_size: medium-sized
cdr3_aa: CASSLQSINYGYTF; cdr3_nt: TGTGCCAGCAGTTTGCAAAGTATTAACTATGGCTACACCTTC; j_call: TRBJ1-2; v_call: TRBV12-3/TRBV12-4; d_call: NA; clone_size: medium-sized
cdr3_aa: CASTFRTGAAGYTF; cdr3_nt: TGTGCCAGCACCTTTCGGACAGGGGCGGCTGGCTACACCTTC; j_call: TRBJ1-2; v_call: TRBV12-3/TRBV12-4; d_call: TRBD1; clone_size: medium-sized
cdr3_aa: CASRTLGQGNGYTF; cdr3_nt: TGTGCCAGCAGAACCTTGGGACAGGGGAATGGCTACACCTTC; j_call: TRBJ1-2; v_call: TRBV12-3/TRBV12-4; d_call: TRBD1; clone_size: medium-sized
cdr3_aa: CASSLTEYGYTF; cdr3_nt: TGTGCCAGCAGTTTGACAGAGTATGGCTACACCTTC; j_call: TRBJ1-2; v_call: TRBV12-3/TRBV12-4; d_call: NA; clone_size: medium-sized
cdr3_aa: CASSLRGNGYTF; cdr3_nt: TGTGCCAGCAGTTTGAGGGGTAATGGCTACACCTTC; j_call: TRBJ1-2; v_call: TRBV12-3/TRBV12-4; d_call: NA; clone_size: hyperexpanded
cdr3_aa: CASSLEVGYGYTF; cdr3_nt: TGTGCCAGCAGTTTAGAGGTGGGCTATGGCTACACCTTC; j_call: TRBJ1-2; v_call: TRBV12-3/TRBV12-4; d_call: NA; clone_size: medium-sized
cdr3_aa: CASRTGTSSGYTF; cdr3_nt: TGTGCCAGCAGAACCGGGACGTCTTCTGGCTACACCTTC; j_call: TRBJ1-2; v_call: TRBV12-3/TRBV12-4; d_call: NA; clone_size: medium-sized
cdr3_aa: CASSPTGRINYGYTF; cdr3_nt: TGTGCCAGCAGTCCAACCGGAAGGATTAACTATGGCTACACCTTC; j_call: TRBJ1-2; v_call: TRBV12-3/TRBV12-4; d_call: NA; clone_size: medium-sized
cdr3_aa: CASRGNRDRGMSWYGYTF; cdr3_nt: TGTGCCAGCAGGGGAAACCGGGACAGGGGAATGAGTTGGTATGGCTACACCTTC; j_call: TRBJ1-2; v_call: TRBV12-3/TRBV12-4; d_call: TRBD1; clone_size: medium-sized
cdr3_aa: CASSLNHGQGYTF; cdr3_nt: TGTGCCAGCAGTTTAAACCATGGACAGGGCTACACCTTC; j_call: TRBJ1-2; v_call: TRBV12-3/TRBV12-4; d_call: NA; clone_size: large
cdr3_aa: CASLRPGSDYGYTF; cdr3_nt: TGTGCCAGCCTCAGACCCGGCTCTGACTATGGCTACACCTTC; j_call: TRBJ1-2; v_call: TRBV12-3/TRBV12-4; d_call: NA; clone_size: medium-sized
cdr3_aa: CASSFRRYGYTF; cdr3_nt: TGTGCCAGCAGTTTTCGGCGATATGGCTACACCTTC; j_call: TRBJ1-2; v_call: TRBV12-3/TRBV12-4; d_call: NA; clone_size: many